The 20 T cell receptor beta chains presented below share a single source sample, sequenced in a study of blood T cells in healthy people across ages. The authors ran a second PCR of about 6 to 12 cycles using a sample-barcoded 5' primer and a J-beta primer mix. TCRdb processed the 5' RACE reads anew with MiXCR; each CDR3 protein has one entry. Of hundreds of thousands of distinct CDR3 sequences in the sample, 32% were seen once. Sequences were obtained from blood. These receptors originate from a woman aged 80 or over in good health.

The V and J genes are TRBV7-9 and TRBJ2-1; perhaps TRBD1 as D (5 bases). Germline V gene sequence: CDR1 SEHNR, CDR2 FQNEAQ (reference sequence). The CDR3 covers 14 residues. Trimming stripped 5 bases from V and 5 bases from J, with 13 bases between. The CDR3 DNA is TGTGCCAGCAGCCCTGGGGCGTATAACAATGAGCAGTTCTTC. As protein: CASSPGAYNNEQFF.

This clonotype was detected only a few times. The rearrangement uses TRBV6-2 or TRBV6-3 and TRBJ2-5; 7 nucleotides agree with TRBD2. This CDR3 contains 15 residues. CDR1 and CDR2 (germline): MNHEY, SVGEGT. J was trimmed by 11 bases and V by 5 bases; bases with no gene match: 17. The CDR3 DNA sequence: TGTGCCAGCAGTAAAACGGCTAGCGGACACAATGAGCAGTACTTC. It yields the protein CASSKTASGHNEQYF.

The rearrangement uses TRBV29-1 and TRBJ1-2; 11 bases align to TRBD1. V dropped 7 bases and J dropped 4; count of bases not matched to a gene: 8. The germline V gene encodes CDR1 SQVTM and CDR2 ANQGSEA. CDR3 length: 14 residues. CDR3 DNA: TGCAGCGCCGGACAGGGGGCAATTAGCTATGGCTACACCTTC. This gives the protein CSAGQGAISYGYTF.

The chain couples TRBV20-1 to TRBJ2-1, with 9 bases matching TRBD2. The CDR3 is made up of 15 amino acids. J lost 7 bases, V lost 0 bases, and 7 bases had no gene match. Germline assignment: CDR1 DFQATT and CDR2 SNEGSKA (reference sequence). CDR3 region: CSARDRSGSQNEQFF. The DNA of the CDR3 is TGCAGTGCTAGAGATCGTAGCGGGAGCCAGAATGAGCAGTTCTTC.

About this clonotype itself: At one boundary the junction diverges from the germline segment, which might be a read error. This chain links TRBV6-6 with TRBJ2-5; 8 bases agree with TRBD2. Germline CDR1 MNHNY, CDR2 SVGAGI (reference sequence). The CDR3 sequence is 14 residues long. CDR3 nucleotide sequence: TGTGCCGGCAGATCGGGGGGGCCCTCTAGGGAGCAGTACTTC. Translated: CAGRSGGPSREQYF.

This clonotype came up many times. The V gene is TRBV27, the J gene TRBJ1-2; TRBD1 agrees at 9 bases. The trim removed 5 bases at V and 0 bases at J, leaving 10 bases unmatched. Germline V gene sequence: CDR1 MNHEY, CDR2 SMNVEV (reference sequence). CDR3 size: 17 residues. Here the CDR3 DNA reads TGTGCCAGCAGTCCACGGACAGGGGTACCGACTAACTATGGCTACACCTTC. Its translation: CASSPRTGVPTNYGYTF.

The sample holds many counts of this clonotype. The chain joins TRBV5-6 to TRBJ2-3; D could derive from TRBD1 or TRBD2 (6 bases each). Germline values: CDR1 SGHDT, CDR2 YYEEEE. There are 16 residues in the CDR3. V was pared by 0 bases and J by 1 base, with 12 bases between. CDR3 sequence (DNA): TGTGCCAGCAGCTTGGAGATTAGGGGGGGCACAGATACGCAGTATTTT. This codes for CASSLEIRGGTDTQYF.

This clonotype appeared many times. The CDR3 protein is CASSFPSGTGGNEQFF. CDR3 DNA sequence: TGCGCCAGCAGCTTTCCTTCCGGGACAGGGGGCAATGAGCAGTTCTTC. This rearrangement joins TRBV5-1 to TRBJ2-1; 11 nucleotides line up with TRBD1. Trimming removed 2 bases from V and 6 bases from J; junction bases left unmatched: 7. This CDR3 has 16 amino acids. Germline loops: CDR1 SGHRS, CDR2 YFSETQ.

This clonotype was picked up many times. This rearrangement joins TRBV4-3 to TRBJ2-7; weak D call: TRBD1 (6 bases). The germline gives CDR1 LGHNA, CDR2 YSLEER. The CDR3 covers 15 residues. Trimming cost V 0 bases and J 2 bases, with 11 bases left between them. CDR3 sequence reads: CASSQDSDSPYEQYF. The CDR3 bases are TGCGCCAGCAGCCAAGATTCGGACAGTCCCTACGAGCAGTACTTC.

Details on this clonotype: A much larger clone sits a single nucleotide away, making a read error possible. The V call is TRBV3-1, the J call TRBJ2-7, with D perhaps matching TRBD1 or TRBD2 (6 bases each). This CDR3 is built from 13 residues. Germline CDR1 reads LGHDT; CDR2 reads YNNKEL (reference sequence). Trimming removed 7 bases from V and 5 bases from J, with 15 bases in between. The CDR3 spells CASTGPGANEQYF. The CDR3 coding sequence is TGTGCCAGCACTGGACCGGGGGCGAACGAGCAGTACTTC.

This clonotype appeared a few times. This may arise from a read error, as a much more abundant clone is one base away. This chain joins TRBV7-3 and TRBJ2-5, with D tentatively TRBD2 (7 bases). The CDR3 length is 18 residues. V gave up 5 bases and J gave up 11 bases, with 33 bases separating them. Germline CDR1 SGHTA, CDR2 FQGTGA. The CDR3 bases are TGTGCCAGCAGCCCAAAACCCGCAATGGGGGGGGCCTACAATGAGCAGTACTTC. This gives the protein CASSPKPAMGGAYNEQYF. The full variable domain, with the rest looked up from reference TRBV7-3 and TRBJ2-5, is GAGVSQTPSNKVTEKGKYVELRCDPISGHTALYWYRQSLGQGPEFLIYFQGTGAADDSGLPNDRFFAVRPEGSVSTLKIQRTERGDSAVYLCASSPKPAMGGAYNEQYFGPGTRLLVL.

At least ten counts were recorded for this clonotype. The J gene is TRBJ1-2, the V gene TRBV20-1; 7 nucleotides line up with TRBD1. With 6 bases clipped from V and 6 bases from J, the junction kept 10 bases outside the gene matches. The CDR3 spans 13 residues. Germline values: CDR1 DFQATT, CDR2 SNEGSKA (reference sequence). CDR3 coding DNA: TGCAGTGCCCGGGACAGTGGGGAAAATGGCTACACCTTC. As protein: CSARDSGENGYTF.

In the case of this clonotype: The CDR3 carries no conserved terminal phenylalanine or tryptophan, so it likely arises from a read error. CDR3 coding DNA: TGTGCCAGCAGCTTAGAAAGGGTCTACGAGCAGTACAGC. It translates to CASSLERVYEQYS. The genes are TRBV11-2 and TRBJ2-7; D not resolved. This CDR3 has 13 amino acids. Trimming left V 0 bases short and J 3 bases short, with 6 bases between. The V gene's germline CDR1 is SGHAT and CDR2 FQNNGV.

In its sample, this clonotype was seen many times. The chain has TRBV5-1 and TRBJ2-7, with D perhaps matching TRBD1 or TRBD2 (5 bases each). Germline V lookup: CDR1 SGHRS, CDR2 YFSETQ. The V end was cut by 3 bases, the J end by 0 bases, with 13 bases between. The CDR3 runs 15 residues. CDR3 sequence (DNA): TGCGCCAGCAGCTCGGGCAGGGACCACTCCTACGAGCAGTACTTC. Protein sequence: CASSSGRDHSYEQYF. Variable domain in full (rest from reference TRBV5-1 and TRBJ2-7): KAGVTQTPRYLIKTRGQQVTLSCSPISGHRSVSWYQQTPGQGLQFLFEYFSETQRNKGNFPGRFSGRQFSNSRSEMNVSTLELGDSALYLCASSSGRDHSYEQYFGPGTRLTVT.

This clonotype was recorded many times. The chain links TRBV5-6 to TRBJ2-3, with 7 bases identical to TRBD2. Unmatched junction bases numbered 7, after V lost 6 bases and J lost 0 bases. There are 15 residues in the CDR3. Germline-derived CDR1 and CDR2 are SGHDT and YYEEEE. CDR3 sequence reads: CASTEWGGSTDTQYF. The CDR3 nucleotides are TGTGCCAGCACCGAATGGGGGGGAAGCACAGATACGCAGTATTTT. The variable domain in full, with the rest retrieved from reference TRBV5-6 and TRBJ2-3, is DAGVTQSPTHLIKTRGQQVTLRCSPKSGHDTVSWYQQALGQGPQFIFQYYEEEERQRGNFPDRFSGHQFPNYSSELNVNALLLGDSALYLCASTEWGGSTDTQYFGPGTRLTVL.

V is TRBV20-1 and J is TRBJ1-4; D remains ambiguous. Germline values: CDR1 DFQATT, CDR2 SNEGSKA (reference sequence). V gave up 1 base and J gave up 2 bases, with 11 bases separating them. CDR3 size: 15 residues. Here the CDR3 DNA reads TGCAGTGCTAGAGGATCCCCTTGGACTAATGAAAAACTGTTTTTT. Amino acid sequence: CSARGSPWTNEKLFF.

This clonotype occurred many times. This sequence joins TRBV7-2 and TRBJ2-7, with a weak D call TRBD2 (7 bases). Germline CDR1 is SGHTA and CDR2 is FQGNSA. V lost 5 bases and J 5 bases, leaving 19 bases between the germline ends. CDR3 length equals 15 residues. The CDR3 here is CASSPRGGGKDEQYF. DNA for the CDR3: TGTGCCAGCAGCCCCCGAGGGGGGGGTAAGGACGAGCAGTACTTC.

This rearrangement joins TRBV7-2 to TRBJ2-4; the match to TRBD2 covers 13 bases. The DNA end is a closer match to TRBJ2-7, so the J assignment may be wrong. CDR1 SGHTA and CDR2 FQGNSA come from the germline V gene. This CDR3 is built from 17 residues. The CDR3 reads CASSLAGLAGVGHEQYF. CDR3 DNA sequence: TGTGCCAGCAGCTTAGCTGGACTAGCGGGAGTTGGCCACGAGCAGTACTTC.

This clonotype has ten or more counts. The chain carries TRBV20-1 and TRBJ2-7; possibly TRBD1 for D (6 bases). V was shortened by 5 bases and J by 5 bases, with 10 bases between the two germline ends. The CDR3 is 11 residues long. The germline CDR1 and CDR2 sequences are DFQATT and SNEGSKA (reference sequence). The CDR3 loop is CSAGDTDEQYF. In nucleotides, the CDR3 is TGCAGTGCTGGGGACACCGACGAGCAGTACTTC.

The table lists this clonotype with many counts. The gene calls are TRBV20-1 and TRBJ2-5, with 12 bases aligning to TRBD2. The CDR3 is made up of 16 amino acids. V was pared by 3 bases and J by 5 bases, with 10 bases of the junction left unmatched. Germline loops: CDR1 DFQATT, CDR2 SNEGSKA (reference sequence). The CDR3: CSASFLAGGSQETQYF. The CDR3, as DNA: TGCAGTGCTAGTTTCCTAGCGGGGGGGTCCCAGGAGACCCAGTACTTC.